Below are 27 T cell receptor beta chains sequenced from a single sample in a study of T cell responses to AZD1222 COVID-19 vaccine. Repertoires were generated with immunoSEQ multiplex PCR, while TCRdb's copy carries only in-frame clones and drops some. The table lists some 180,000 clones, almost 95% of them singletons. Sequences were derived from peripheral blood, sampled on day 0 of AZD1222 vaccination. These receptors originate from an adult in good health.

The J gene is TRBJ2-2, the V gene TRBV6-2 or TRBV6-3; the D is unclear. This CDR3 has 15 amino acids. V was trimmed by 4 bases and J by 1 base, leaving 10 bases between them. The germline gives CDR1 MNHEY, CDR2 SVGEGT. CDR3 loop: CASSFILMNTGELFF. Written as DNA, the CDR3 is TGTGCCAGCAGTTTTATCCTGATGAACACCGGGGAGCTGTTTTTT.

V and J are TRBV18 and TRBJ2-5; TRBD1 agrees at 7 bases. V was clipped by 6 bases and J by 2 bases; unmatched bases: 3. This CDR3 contains 13 residues. Germline-derived CDR1 and CDR2 are KGHSH and LQKENI. In DNA, the CDR3 is TGTGCCAGCTCGCCGGGACAGCAAGAGACCCAGTACTTC. Its protein is CASSPGQQETQYF.

The chain joins TRBV7-2 to TRBJ1-1, with TRBD1 matching 10 bases. After removal of 5 bases from V and 4 bases from J, the junction contained 4 bases not matched to a gene. The CDR3 spans 14 residues. Germline CDR1 SGHTA, CDR2 FQGNSA. In DNA form, the CDR3 reads TGTGCCAGCAGCCAGACAGGGGGCGGCACTGAAGCTTTCTTT. Residues: CASSQTGGGTEAFF.

The chain recombines TRBV30 with TRBJ1-6; D is undetermined. The germline CDR1 and CDR2 sequences are GTSNPN and SVGIG (reference sequence). The CDR3 totals 13 residues. V dropped 0 bases and J dropped 6 bases, with 6 bases sitting between them. CDR3 loop: CAWSVLSNSPLHF. DNA for the CDR3: TGTGCCTGGAGTGTGCTGAGTAATTCACCCCTCCACTTT. The entire variable domain, with the rest obtained from reference TRBV30 and TRBJ1-6, is as follows: SQTIHQWPATLVQPVGSPLSLECTVEGTSNPNLYWYRQAAGRGLQLLFYSVGIGQISSEVPQNLSASRPQDRQFILSSKKLLLSDSGFYLCAWSVLSNSPLHFGNGTRLTVT.

The V call is TRBV7-2, the J call TRBJ1-3; D is perhaps TRBD1 (5 bases). This CDR3 is 15 amino acids long. Germline CDR1 and CDR2: SGHTA and FQGNSA. V lost 1 base, J lost 9 bases, and 16 bases lay in between. In DNA, the CDR3 is TGTGCCAGCAGCTTAGATGGAGGGGCACTAGCCACCATATATTTT. Translation: CASSLDGGALATIYF.

The genes are TRBV28 and TRBJ1-6; TRBD1 might be the D (5 bases). This CDR3 region has 14 residues. Germline CDR1 is MDHEN and CDR2 is SYDVKM. Trimming left V 6 bases short and J 10 bases short, with 16 bases between. As DNA, the CDR3 is TGTGCCAGCAGGACCGGGACGGCATACTCACCCCTCCACTTT. Protein sequence: CASRTGTAYSPLHF.

The V and J genes are TRBV6-5 and TRBJ2-7; 8 positions agree with TRBD2. Germline V CDR1 and CDR2: MNHEY, SVGAGI. The CDR3 length is 13 residues. Germline trimming cut 8 bases from V and 5 bases from J; bases unmatched to any gene: 8. DNA for the CDR3: TGTGCCAGCTCTACCGGGGGGGCCCACGAGCAGTACGTC. Protein: CASSTGGAHEQYV.

The chain couples TRBV27 to TRBJ2-7; unclear D gene. V was clipped by 2 bases and J by 3 bases, with 8 bases between them. The CDR3 runs 13 residues. Germline V gives CDR1 MNHEY, CDR2 SMNVEV (reference sequence). The CDR3 region has the DNA TGTGCCAGCAGTTTAGACACGAGCTACGAGCAGTACTTC. This encodes CASSLDTSYEQYF.

The gene calls are TRBV27 and TRBJ2-7; D might be TRBD1 (6 bases). The CDR3 loop spans 13 amino acids. Deletions cut 6 bases from V and 2 bases from J, with 11 bases between. Germline values: CDR1 MNHEY, CDR2 SMNVEV (reference sequence). This chain's CDR3 is CASSAQGTYEQYF. The CDR3 DNA reads as TGTGCCAGCAGCGCTCAGGGGACCTACGAGCAGTACTTC.

The genes are TRBV6-5 and TRBJ1-1; 7 bases fit TRBD1. V lost 0 bases, J lost 4 bases, and 8 bases stayed unmatched. Germline V gene data show CDR1 as MNHEY and CDR2 as SVGAGI. The length of the CDR3 is 16 residues. The chain's CDR3 is CASSYSMGQPSTEAFF. The CDR3 nucleotides are TGTGCCAGCAGTTACTCGATGGGACAGCCGAGCACTGAAGCTTTCTTT.

The V and J genes are TRBV12-3 or TRBV12-4 and TRBJ1-1; no clear D. V lost 3 bases and J 3 bases, leaving 5 bases between the germline ends. The CDR3 length is 12 residues. Here the CDR3 reads CASSLTHTEAFF. The CDR3 region has the DNA TGTGCCAGCAGTTTGACCCACACTGAAGCTTTCTTT.

The V and J genes are TRBV4-2 and TRBJ1-5, with 7 positions matching TRBD1. Trimming removed 0 bases from V and 7 bases from J; junction bases left unmatched: 6. Germline V gene sequence: CDR1 LGHNA, CDR2 YNFKEQ. This CDR3 has 15 residues. The CDR3 is CASSQEEGAGQPQHF. In DNA form, the CDR3 reads TGTGCCAGCAGCCAAGAGGAGGGGGCCGGACAGCCCCAGCATTTT.

The J gene is TRBJ1-2, the V gene TRBV7-9, with a tentative D call TRBD1 (5 bases). The CDR3 consists of 15 residues. The germline V and J ends were trimmed by 5 bases and 0 bases, with 13 bases remaining between them. CDR1 is SEHNR, CDR2 FQNEAQ, per germline (reference sequence). The CDR3 bases are TGTGCCAGCAGCCGGGGCCGGGGCTCTAACTATGGCTACACCTTC. This codes for CASSRGRGSNYGYTF.

As to this clone: One junction end disagrees with the germline gene, perhaps due to a read error. The V and J genes are TRBV3-1 (or the pseudogene TRBV3-2) and TRBJ1-2; TRBD1 matches 12 bases. The CDR3 totals 15 residues. From germline, CDR1 is LGHDT and CDR2 YNNKEL (reference sequence). CDR3 DNA: TGTGCCAGCAGCCAAGATAAGGGACAGGGGGCTGGCGACACCTTC. Translated: CASSQDKGQGAGDTF.

J is TRBJ2-7 and V is TRBV6-5, with TRBD1 matching over 7 bases. The CDR3 has 14 amino acids. In germline, CDR1 is MNHEY, CDR2 SVGAGI. J was trimmed by 3 bases and V by 7 bases; bases with no gene match: 9. CDR3 sequence (DNA): TGTGCCAGCATCAAGGGACAGCCTTACTACGAGCAGTACTTC. Amino acid sequence: CASIKGQPYYEQYF.

The V and J genes are TRBV3-1 (or the pseudogene TRBV3-2) and TRBJ1-5; D remains ambiguous. V was shortened by 1 base and J by 7 bases, with 8 bases between the two germline ends. Germline values: CDR1 LGHDT, CDR2 YNNKEL (reference sequence). The CDR3 has 13 residues. CDR3 nucleotide sequence: TGTGCCAGCAGCCAAGGTGCGAGGCAGCCCCAGCATTTT. Translated, it gives CASSQGARQPQHF.

J is TRBJ2-1 and V is TRBV6-6; 10 bases are shared with TRBD2. The CDR3 has 15 residues. With 5 bases clipped from V and 2 bases from J, the junction kept 3 bases outside the gene matches. Germline lookup yields CDR1 MNHNY and CDR2 SVGAGI (reference sequence). The CDR3 sequence is CASSATSGAYNEQFF. CDR3 sequence (DNA): TGTGCCAGCAGTGCCACTAGCGGGGCCTACAATGAGCAGTTCTTC.

This chain uses TRBV19 with TRBJ1-1; the match to TRBD1 covers 8 bases. This CDR3 region has 16 residues. V shed 5 bases, J shed 0 bases, and the junction held 8 bases outside the gene matches. CDR1 and CDR2 from the germline V gene are LNHDA and SQIVND (reference sequence). CDR3 coding DNA: TGTGCCAGTAGTCAGGGGGCCCGTACCATGAACACTGAAGCTTTCTTT. It translates to CASSQGARTMNTEAFF.

The CDR3 here is CASSLVLSTTDTQYF. In DNA, the CDR3 is TGTGCCAGCAGCTTAGTACTCAGTACCACAGATACGCAGTATTTT. This chain links TRBV7-8 with TRBJ2-3; D not certain. V was cut by 1 base and J by 2 bases, with 10 bases left in between. The CDR3 runs 15 residues. The germline V gene has CDR1 SGHVS and CDR2 FQNEAQ.

V and J are TRBV24-1 and TRBJ1-5, with a weak D call TRBD1 (5 bases). Trimming left V 2 bases short and J 5 bases short, with 12 bases between. Germline CDR1 KGHDR, CDR2 SFDVKD. CDR3 length: 15 amino acids. The CDR3 spells CATSDWGGDDQPQHF. Here the CDR3 DNA reads TGTGCCACCAGTGATTGGGGAGGGGACGATCAGCCCCAGCATTTT.

The rearrangement joins TRBV5-1 to TRBJ1-2; no clear D. Germline values: CDR1 SGHRS, CDR2 YFSETQ. Deletions cut 0 bases from V and 0 bases from J, with 6 bases between. The CDR3 is 14 residues long. The CDR3 here is CASSLEGSNYGYTF. The CDR3 region has the DNA TGCGCCAGCAGCTTGGAAGGATCTAACTATGGCTACACCTTC.

This clone was recorded only once. The chain couples TRBV7-9 to TRBJ1-2; 7 nucleotides align to TRBD1. Germline lookup yields CDR1 SEHNR and CDR2 FQNEAQ (reference sequence). The CDR3 contains 14 residues. The V and J ends lost 5 bases and 8 bases, in that order; junction bases with no gene match: 11. The CDR3 protein is CASSAGTVGRGYTF. The CDR3 coding sequence is TGTGCCAGCAGCGCCGGGACAGTGGGCAGAGGCTACACCTTC.

The chain is built from TRBV11-2 and TRBJ1-2; TRBD1 is a possible D gene (6 bases). Germline V CDR1 and CDR2: SGHAT, FQNNGV. This CDR3 comprises 16 residues. The V end lost 5 bases, the J end lost 2 bases, and 18 bases lay between the germline ends. The CDR3 DNA reads TGTGCCAGCAGCCCCCCTAGGGGGGATCACAACTATGGCTACACCTTC. Protein product: CASSPPRGDHNYGYTF.

This chain uses TRBV28 with TRBJ1-6, with 7 nucleotides matching TRBD1. CDR3 length: 14 amino acids. CDR1 and CDR2 (germline): MDHEN, SYDVKM. J gave up 7 bases and V 6 bases, and 6 bases lay outside the gene matches. This chain's CDR3 is CASSSTGANSPLHF. DNA of the CDR3: TGTGCCAGCAGCTCCACAGGGGCCAATTCACCCCTCCACTTT. The full variable domain, rest sourced from reference TRBV28 and TRBJ1-6, is DVKVTQSSRYLVKRTGEKVFLECVQDMDHENMFWYRQDPGLGLRLIYFSYDVKMKEKGDIPEGYSVSREKKERFSLILESASTNQTSMYLCASSSTGANSPLHFGNGTRLTVT.

The chain uses TRBV7-8 and TRBJ1-1; 8 bases fit TRBD1. Trimming took 5 bases from V and 1 from J; bases not matched to a gene: 9. The germline CDR1 and CDR2 sequences are SGHVS and FQNEAQ. This CDR3 spans 16 amino acids. The CDR3 reads CASSHRDRWTNTEAFF. The CDR3 bases are TGTGCCAGCAGCCACCGGGACAGGTGGACGAACACTGAAGCTTTCTTT.

The V gene is TRBV2, the J gene TRBJ2-7, with 7 bases aligning to TRBD1. The CDR3 consists of 14 residues. Germline assignment: CDR1 SNHLY and CDR2 FYNNEI. V lost 4 bases, J lost 5 bases, and 8 bases stayed unmatched. CDR3 DNA: TGTGCCAGCAGTGTTAGCACAGGGGCCCACGAGCAGTACTTC. Its translation: CASSVSTGAHEQYF.

The chain links TRBV18 to TRBJ1-3; 8 bases match TRBD1. Germline values: CDR1 KGHSH, CDR2 LQKENI. This CDR3 region has 15 residues. The V gene end was trimmed by 3 bases and the J gene end by 2 bases; junction bases not matched to a gene: 3. CDR3 region: CASSPLDRAGNTIYF. CDR3 in DNA: TGTGCCAGCTCACCCCTGGACAGGGCTGGAAACACCATATATTTT.